In its sample, the clone carrying this TCR beta chain was seen a few times. The data are from a study of blood T cell repertoires in COVID-19. Study-wide background: Specimens from acute and convalescent COVID-19 originated in the United States, Italy and Spain. In each case, the material was cDNA or gDNA derived from T cells, B-cell-depleted T cells, or PBMCs.

Per the original methods: Researchers report that nucleated cell counts were estimated from reference gene primer amplification. The protocol was immunoSEQ multiplex PCR, while the TCRdb copy is restricted to in-frame clones and leaves out a portion. V and J calls and clone size are as listed in that table; D and trimming were resolved from the DNA. In the table there are approximately 36,000 clones, about 90% of which are singletons. Trimming cost V 5 bases and J 6 bases; bases outside gene matches: 9. There are 14 residues in the CDR3. Germline values: CDR1 MNHEY, CDR2 SVGAGI. The sequence was collected from a man aged 60-69 years with active or convalescent COVID-19. The sequenced material came from peripheral blood. The rearrangement uses TRBV6-5 and TRBJ1-2, with 7 bases identical to TRBD1. CDR3 DNA: TGTGCCAGCAGTCCCCTTGACAGGGTGCATGGCTACACCTTC. Translated, it gives CASSPLDRVHGYTF.